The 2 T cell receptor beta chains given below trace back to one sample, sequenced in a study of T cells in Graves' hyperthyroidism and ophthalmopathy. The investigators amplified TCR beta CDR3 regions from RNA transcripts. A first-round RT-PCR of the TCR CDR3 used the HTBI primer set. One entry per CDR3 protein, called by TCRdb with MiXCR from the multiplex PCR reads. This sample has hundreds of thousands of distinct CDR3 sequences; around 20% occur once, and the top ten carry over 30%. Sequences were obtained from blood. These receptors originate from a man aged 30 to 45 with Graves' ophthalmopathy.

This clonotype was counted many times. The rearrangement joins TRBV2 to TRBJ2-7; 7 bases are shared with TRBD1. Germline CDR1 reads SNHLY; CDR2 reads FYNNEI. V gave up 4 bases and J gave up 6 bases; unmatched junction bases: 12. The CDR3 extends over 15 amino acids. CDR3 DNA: TGTGCCAGCAGTGCCATGCGACAGGGTGGCGGCGAGCAGTACTTC. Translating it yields CASSAMRQGGGEQYF.

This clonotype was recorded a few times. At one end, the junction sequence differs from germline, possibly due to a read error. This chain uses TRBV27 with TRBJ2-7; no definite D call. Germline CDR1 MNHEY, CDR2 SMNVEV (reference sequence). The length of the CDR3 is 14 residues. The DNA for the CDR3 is TGTGCCAGCAGTATATCCGGGTCCCCCTACGAGCAGTACTTC. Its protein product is CASSISGSPYEQYF.